This T cell receptor (beta chain) was observed in a study of CD8 T cells in Susac syndrome. About the study: Of the sequenced Susac syndrome patients, six had active disease and fewer than 10 were in remission.

Germline-derived CDR1 and CDR2 are KGHDR and SFDVKD. Trimming took 3 bases from V and 4 from J, leaving 11 bases between them. This CDR3 spans 14 amino acids. This clonotype was detected a few times. No antigen is known for it. Sequencing of TCR beta was performed on blood CD8+ and CD4+ T cells. When the RNA was reverse transcribed, random hexamers were used with an input of 0.5 to 1 ug. TCR beta CDR3 was amplified by immunoSEQ covering 54 Vbeta and 13 Jbeta. TCRdb reprocessed the immunoSEQ multiplex PCR reads via MiXCR and lists one record per CDR3 protein. Among about 77,000 distinct CDR3 sequences listed, more than 85% were seen once. Study-level findings and limits: Clonal expansion did not appear in Susac syndrome CD4+ T cell repertoires.

The origin of this receptor is a human donor with Susac syndrome. Specimen: CD4+ T cells from PBMCs. The chain has TRBV24-1 and TRBJ1-2; D may be TRBD1 (6 bases). CDR3 DNA: TGTGCCACCAGTGATCCCGACAGGAGCTATGGCTACACCTTC. It encodes CATSDPDRSYGYTF.